Listed below are T cell receptor beta chains from one sample, sequenced in a study of Tregs in tolerant kidney transplant recipients. Their antigen targets remain unknown. The method was immunoSEQ multiplex PCR; TCRdb's version includes in-frame clones alone and lacks a portion of them. The sample has approximately 30,000 clones, roughly four fifths seen once. Sequenced input: Tregs from blood cultured with allogeneic cells. The receptor source for this set is a human donor in good health. CDR3s include the opening cysteine and the closing phenylalanine or tryptophan. D genes are given only for firm matches. Part of the rows lack a size; the others show once, few, many or a class for expanded clones.

j_call d_call clone_size v_call cdr3_aa cdr3_nt
TRBJ1-1 . . TRBV6-6 CASSYSFVTEAFF TGTGCCAGCAGTTACTCGTTTGTCACTGAAGCTTTCTTT
TRBJ2-2 . few TRBV7-3 CASSFGGPGELFF TGTGCCAGCAGCTTTGGGGGCCCCGGGGAGCTGTTTTTT
TRBJ2-3 TRBD2 . TRBV5-1 CASTTGLLAGLTDTQYF TGCGCCAGCACCACAGGGCTACTAGCGGGCCTCACAGATACGCAGTATTTT
TRBJ2-3 . few TRBV29-1 CSVEALKDTQYF TGCAGCGTTGAAGCTTTAAAAGATACGCAGTATTTT
TRBJ2-7 . . TRBV27 CASSSIKVRSYEQYF TGTGCCAGCAGTAGCATAAAAGTTCGCTCCTACGAGCAGTACTTC
TRBJ1-4 . few TRBV14 CASSQGFWEKLFF TGTGCCAGCAGCCAGGGCTTTTGGGAGAAACTGTTTTTT
TRBJ2-3 . . TRBV20-1 CSAPTGRTQYF TGCAGTGCTCCCACAGGGAGAACGCAGTATTTT
TRBJ2-1 TRBD2 few TRBV4-2 CASSQDTSGRHNEQFF TGTGCCAGCAGCCAGGACACTAGCGGTCGCCACAATGAGCAGTTCTTC
TRBJ2-1 TRBD2 medium-sized TRBV4-2 CASSQETSGSQGQFF TGTGCCAGCAGCCAAGAGACTAGCGGGAGCCAAGGGCAGTTCTTC
TRBJ1-2 TRBD1 . TRBV6-1 CASSLRQGWGYTF TGTGCCAGCAGTTTGCGACAGGGTTGGGGCTACACCTTC
TRBJ1-1 . . TRBV5-4 CASSIQGGKRAFF TGTGCCAGCAGCATTCAGGGTGGAAAGCGAGCTTTCTTT
TRBJ2-1 . . TRBV6-1 CASSVSFEGEQFF TGTGCCAGCAGTGTCTCGTTTGAGGGTGAGCAGTTCTTC
TRBJ2-7 . . TRBV6-6 CASSQTRSSEQYF TGTGCCAGCAGCCAAACTAGGTCTAGCGAGCAGTACTTC
TRBJ2-1 TRBD2 . TRBV27 CASTAGTSSLFF TGTGCCAGCACCGCCGGGACTAGCTCTCTATTCTTC
TRBJ2-3 . . TRBV15 CASSLGGSTDTQYF TGTGCCTCTTCCCTGGGGGGAAGCACAGATACGCAGTATTTT
TRBJ2-3 . . TRBV5-1 CASSWGAGTPDTQYF TGCGCCAGCAGTTGGGGGGCCGGGACTCCAGATACGCAGTATTTT
TRBJ1-4 . . TRBV4-2 CASSQGDANEKLFF TGTGCCAGCAGCCAAGGGGATGCGAATGAAAAACTGTTTTTT
TRBJ2-7 . . TRBV7-9 CASSLGHKYEQYF TGTGCCAGCAGCTTAGGGCACAAATACGAGCAGTACTTC
TRBJ2-3 . . TRBV19 CASSIGGRATDTQYF TGTGCCAGTAGTATAGGAGGTAGGGCCACAGATACGCAGTATTTT
TRBJ1-1 . . TRBV6-5 CASTLAPAVNTEAFF TGTGCCAGCACCTTGGCACCGGCGGTGAACACTGAAGCTTTCTTT
TRBJ1-1 TRBD1 . TRBV5-4 CASSRTGQSRTEAFF TGTGCCAGCAGCCGGACGGGACAGAGCCGAACTGAAGCTTTCTTT
TRBJ2-7 . . TRBV5-4 CASSEGKAHYEQYF TGTGCCAGCAGCGAGGGCAAAGCCCACTACGAGCAGTACTTC
TRBJ2-3 . few TRBV11-1 CASSLLRVTDTQYF TGTGCCAGCAGCTTATTAAGGGTCACAGATACGCAGTATTTT
TRBJ1-1 . medium-sized TRBV5-1 CASTQDWNTEAFF TGCGCCAGCACCCAAGATTGGAACACTGAAGCTTTCTTT
TRBJ2-1 . few TRBV5-5 CASSLGVGVYNEQFF TGTGCCAGCAGCTTGGGGGTCGGGGTCTACAATGAGCAGTTCTTC
TRBJ1-3 . . TRBV15 CATSRLVGGGNTIYF TGTGCCACCAGCCGACTCGTGGGGGGTGGAAACACCATATATTTT
TRBJ2-5 . . TRBV19 CASTLRGGVGETQYF TGTGCCAGTACCTTGAGGGGGGGGGTAGGGGAGACCCAGTACTTC
TRBJ2-3 . few TRBV6-4 CASTRIGGCGTDTQYF TGTGCCAGCACCAGAATCGGGGGTTGCGGCACAGATACGCAGTATTTT
TRBJ2-2 . . TRBV21-1 CASVGEMTGELFF TGTGCCAGCGTGGGGGAGATGACCGGGGAGCTGTTTTTT
TRBJ2-7 . . TRBV18 CASSPQQGVVRYEQYF TGTGCCAGCTCACCACAACAGGGAGTTGTTCGTTACGAGCAGTACTTC
TRBJ2-1 TRBD2 . TRBV2 CASSRLAGSFREQFF TGTGCCAGCAGTCGACTAGCGGGGTCCTTTCGGGAGCAGTTCTTC
TRBJ1-2 . . TRBV19 CASSRTNYGYTF TGTGCCAGTAGTCGGACCAACTATGGCTACACCTTC
TRBJ1-4 . . TRBV18 CASSSQGNEKLFF TGTGCCAGCTCATCTCAGGGGAATGAAAAACTGTTTTTT
TRBJ2-7 . . TRBV6-6 CASRRESSYEQYF TGTGCCAGCAGGCGAGAGAGCTCCTACGAGCAGTACTTC
TRBJ2-1 . . TRBV4-1 CASSQEIQQDSSKFF TGCGCCAGCAGCCAAGAGATCCAACAGGACTCCTCAAAGTTCTTC
TRBJ2-5 TRBD2 medium-sized TRBV18 CASSPRPGGSGETQYF TGTGCCAGCTCACCCCGGCCGGGCGGGAGCGGGGAGACCCAGTACTTC
TRBJ1-4 . . TRBV29-1 CSVGRRGVPDEKLFF TGCAGCGTCGGACGAAGGGGGGTACCGGATGAAAAACTGTTTTTT
TRBJ2-7 . . TRBV11-3 CASSLGLAGASYEQYF TGTGCCAGCAGCTTAGGGCTCGCGGGGGCAAGCTACGAGCAGTACTTC
TRBJ2-7 TRBD1 once TRBV6-8 CASRIGQVTYEQYF TGTGCCAGCAGGATCGGACAGGTCACCTACGAGCAGTACTTC
TRBJ1-1 TRBD1 . TRBV6-5 CASSNRGQANTEAFF TGTGCCAGCAGTAACAGGGGGCAGGCGAACACTGAAGCTTTCTTT
TRBJ1-4 . . TRBV19 CASSSPSEGSEKLFF TGTGCCAGTAGTTCTCCGTCGGAAGGGTCGGAAAAACTGTTTTTT
TRBJ1-5 TRBD1 . TRBV10-1 CAIAKDRGTRPQHF TGCGCCATCGCAAAGGACAGGGGGACGCGGCCCCAGCATTTT
TRBJ1-6 . . TRBV30 CASRGGLSSYNSPLHF TGTGCCTCCCGAGGGGGGCTAAGCTCCTATAATTCACCCCTCCACTTT
TRBJ1-6 . . TRBV2 CASADQYNSPLHF TGTGCCAGCGCAGATCAGTATAATTCACCCCTCCACTTT
TRBJ2-3 . few TRBV7-2 CASSLMDTQYF TGTGCCAGCAGCTTAATGGATACGCAGTATTTT
TRBJ2-3 TRBD1 . TRBV6-5 CASSYSRTGYADTQYF TGTGCCAGCAGTTACTCGCGGACAGGGTACGCCGATACGCAGTATTTT
TRBJ2-3 . . TRBV7-3 CASSFSGTTDTQYF TGTGCCAGCAGCTTTAGTGGCACCACAGATACGCAGTATTTT
TRBJ1-5 . . TRBV5-6 CASSLGQLSNQPQHF TGTGCCAGCAGCTTGGGGCAACTTAGCAATCAGCCCCAGCATTTT
TRBJ1-2 . . TRBV6-1 CASSESAGSGYTF TGTGCCAGCAGTGAAAGTGCGGGGAGTGGCTACACCTTC
TRBJ2-1 . few TRBV28 CASSLLGPVRASSYNEQFF TGTGCCAGCAGTTTGTTGGGCCCCGTGAGGGCGAGCTCCTACAATGAGCAGTTCTTC
TRBJ2-7 TRBD1 . TRBV18 CASSPTTGAYEQYF TGTGCCAGCTCACCAACGACAGGGGCCTACGAGCAGTACTTC
TRBJ2-6 . . TRBV18 CASSPFNSGANVLTF TGTGCCAGCTCACCATTCAACTCTGGGGCCAACGTCCTGACTTTC
TRBJ1-2 . few TRBV28 CASRTKRGGYTF TGTGCCAGCAGGACGAAACGTGGAGGCTACACCTTC
TRBJ2-5 . few TRBV5-1 CASSGQGQTQYF TGCGCCAGCAGCGGGCAGGGCCAGACCCAGTACTTC
TRBJ1-2 . . TRBV6-5 CASRDGQNYGYTF TGTGCCAGCAGAGACGGACAGAACTATGGCTACACCTTC
TRBJ2-7 . . TRBV2 CASRLEGLTYEQYF TGTGCCAGCAGGTTGGAGGGGCTGACCTACGAGCAGTACTTC
TRBJ2-6 . . TRBV5-1 CASAQANVLTF TGCGCCAGCGCCCAGGCCAACGTCCTGACTTTC